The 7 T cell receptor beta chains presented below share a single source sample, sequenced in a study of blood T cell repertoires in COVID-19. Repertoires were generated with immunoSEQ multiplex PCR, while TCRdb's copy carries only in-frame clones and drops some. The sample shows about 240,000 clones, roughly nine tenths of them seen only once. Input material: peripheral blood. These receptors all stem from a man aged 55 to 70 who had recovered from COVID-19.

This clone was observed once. The CDR3, as DNA: TGCGCCAGCAGCTGGGGAGGGGACGGGAATGAGCAGTTCTTC. Translating it yields CASSWGGDGNEQFF. This chain uses TRBV5-1 with TRBJ2-1, with TRBD2 matching 7 bases. The CDR3 totals 14 residues. Germline V CDR1 and CDR2: SGHRS, YFSETQ. J was trimmed by 7 bases and V by 3 bases; bases with no gene match: 7.

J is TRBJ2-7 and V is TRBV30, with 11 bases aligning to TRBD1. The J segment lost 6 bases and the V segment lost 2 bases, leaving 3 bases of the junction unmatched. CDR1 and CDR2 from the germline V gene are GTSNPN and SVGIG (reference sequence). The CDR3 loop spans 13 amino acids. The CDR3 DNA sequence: TGTGCCTGGAGTCCGGACAGGGGGCGCGAGCAGTACTTC. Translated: CAWSPDRGREQYF.

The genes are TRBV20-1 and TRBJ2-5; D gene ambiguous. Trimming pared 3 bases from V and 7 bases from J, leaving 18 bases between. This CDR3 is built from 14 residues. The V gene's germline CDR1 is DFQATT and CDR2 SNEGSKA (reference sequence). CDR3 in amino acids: CSASKSDSVGTQYF. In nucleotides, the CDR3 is TGCAGTGCTAGTAAAAGCGACTCGGTCGGGACCCAGTACTTC.

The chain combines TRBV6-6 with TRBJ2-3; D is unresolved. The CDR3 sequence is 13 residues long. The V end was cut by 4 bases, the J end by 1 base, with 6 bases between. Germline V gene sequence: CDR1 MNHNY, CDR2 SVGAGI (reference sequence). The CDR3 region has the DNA TGTGCCAGCAGTTCCCAGGGCACAGATACGCAGTATTTT. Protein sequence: CASSSQGTDTQYF.

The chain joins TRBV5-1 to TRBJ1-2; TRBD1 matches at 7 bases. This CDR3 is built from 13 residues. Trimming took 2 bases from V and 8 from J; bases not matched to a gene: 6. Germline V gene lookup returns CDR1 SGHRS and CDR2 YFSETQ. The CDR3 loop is CASSLDRATGYTF. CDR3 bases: TGCGCCAGCAGCTTAGACAGGGCGACGGGCTACACCTTC. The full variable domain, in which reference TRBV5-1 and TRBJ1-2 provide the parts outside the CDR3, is KAGVTQTPRYLIKTRGQQVTLSCSPISGHRSVSWYQQTPGQGLQFLFEYFSETQRNKGNFPGRFSGRQFSNSRSEMNVSTLELGDSALYLCASSLDRATGYTFGSGTRLTVV.

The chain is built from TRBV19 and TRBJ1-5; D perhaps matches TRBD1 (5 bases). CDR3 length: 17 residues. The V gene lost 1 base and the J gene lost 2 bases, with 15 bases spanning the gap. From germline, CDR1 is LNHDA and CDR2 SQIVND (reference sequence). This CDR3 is CASSIVPGFIGNQPQHF. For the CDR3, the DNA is TGTGCCAGTAGTATAGTACCAGGGTTTATCGGCAATCAGCCCCAGCATTTT.

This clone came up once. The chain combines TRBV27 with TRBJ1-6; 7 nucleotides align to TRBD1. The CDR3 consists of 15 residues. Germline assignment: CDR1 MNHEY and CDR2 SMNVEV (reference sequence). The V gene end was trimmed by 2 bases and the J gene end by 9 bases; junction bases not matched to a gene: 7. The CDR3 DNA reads TGTGCCAGCAGTTTAACGGGACAGAAAGGTTCACCCCTCCACTTT. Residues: CASSLTGQKGSPLHF.